This T cell receptor beta chain is drawn from a study of T cell repertoires in cytomegalovirus infection (dated by TCRdb to about 2019). Context from the whole study: The peptide stimulations were aimed at well-studied HLA-B-restricted epitopes as well as recently identified HLA-C-restricted CMV epitopes, whose presentation resists viral immunomodulation. The HLA type of each donor mattered for the analysis, because public TCR beta signatures pointed to carriage of CMV infection along with the matching HLA type. Overall results and qualifications from the work: The ex vivo response was dominated by HLA-C-restricted CMV-specific TCR beta clonotypes, and the single most frequent clonotype in two of eight donors was supplied by these HLA-C-restricted clonotypes. Carriers of CMV infection plus the relevant HLA type were discriminated by the cumulative frequency of public TCR beta family members in the study cohort and in an independent approximately 340-donor cohort.

A remark on this clonotype: The specificity of this receptor is unknown. Base qualities were left out, and no much larger clone turns up one base away.

Interpreted using the paper, the treatment or condition label stands for: in vitro stimulation with specific CMV peptide epitopes to enrich CMV-specific T cells. This sample was sequenced with an Illumina HiSeq 1500. The public reads were reanalyzed by TCRdb: fastp trimming at Q25, MiXCR alignment, in-frame beta chains only. Each record represents a unique CDR3 protein, reported with the most common genes and DNA among its rows. Present in this sample are 95,000 to 150,000 distinct CDR3 sequences, about 31% of which were seen just once. Of the sample, 58% is held by the ten largest clones. The specimen was CD8+ T cells from cultured PBMCs, collected from culture after CMV antigen stimulation. The source of this sequence is a human donor in good health (CMV status not recorded). Some clones in this sample may be carry-over from other donors' samples.

The nucleotides read TGCGCCAGCAGCTTGGTGCCAGAACAGAACACTGAAGCTTTCTTT. Its translation is CASSLVPEQNTEAFF. The V and J genes are TRBV5-1 and TRBJ1-1, with the D segment identity uncertain. V drops 0 bases and J drops 1 base, leaving 10 bases in between. For CDR1 and CDR2, the germline V gene lists SGHRS and YFSETQ. The cysteine opens and the phenylalanine closes a CDR3 of 15 amino acids. Only CDR3 DNA is held: 45 bases, read in frame from base 1.